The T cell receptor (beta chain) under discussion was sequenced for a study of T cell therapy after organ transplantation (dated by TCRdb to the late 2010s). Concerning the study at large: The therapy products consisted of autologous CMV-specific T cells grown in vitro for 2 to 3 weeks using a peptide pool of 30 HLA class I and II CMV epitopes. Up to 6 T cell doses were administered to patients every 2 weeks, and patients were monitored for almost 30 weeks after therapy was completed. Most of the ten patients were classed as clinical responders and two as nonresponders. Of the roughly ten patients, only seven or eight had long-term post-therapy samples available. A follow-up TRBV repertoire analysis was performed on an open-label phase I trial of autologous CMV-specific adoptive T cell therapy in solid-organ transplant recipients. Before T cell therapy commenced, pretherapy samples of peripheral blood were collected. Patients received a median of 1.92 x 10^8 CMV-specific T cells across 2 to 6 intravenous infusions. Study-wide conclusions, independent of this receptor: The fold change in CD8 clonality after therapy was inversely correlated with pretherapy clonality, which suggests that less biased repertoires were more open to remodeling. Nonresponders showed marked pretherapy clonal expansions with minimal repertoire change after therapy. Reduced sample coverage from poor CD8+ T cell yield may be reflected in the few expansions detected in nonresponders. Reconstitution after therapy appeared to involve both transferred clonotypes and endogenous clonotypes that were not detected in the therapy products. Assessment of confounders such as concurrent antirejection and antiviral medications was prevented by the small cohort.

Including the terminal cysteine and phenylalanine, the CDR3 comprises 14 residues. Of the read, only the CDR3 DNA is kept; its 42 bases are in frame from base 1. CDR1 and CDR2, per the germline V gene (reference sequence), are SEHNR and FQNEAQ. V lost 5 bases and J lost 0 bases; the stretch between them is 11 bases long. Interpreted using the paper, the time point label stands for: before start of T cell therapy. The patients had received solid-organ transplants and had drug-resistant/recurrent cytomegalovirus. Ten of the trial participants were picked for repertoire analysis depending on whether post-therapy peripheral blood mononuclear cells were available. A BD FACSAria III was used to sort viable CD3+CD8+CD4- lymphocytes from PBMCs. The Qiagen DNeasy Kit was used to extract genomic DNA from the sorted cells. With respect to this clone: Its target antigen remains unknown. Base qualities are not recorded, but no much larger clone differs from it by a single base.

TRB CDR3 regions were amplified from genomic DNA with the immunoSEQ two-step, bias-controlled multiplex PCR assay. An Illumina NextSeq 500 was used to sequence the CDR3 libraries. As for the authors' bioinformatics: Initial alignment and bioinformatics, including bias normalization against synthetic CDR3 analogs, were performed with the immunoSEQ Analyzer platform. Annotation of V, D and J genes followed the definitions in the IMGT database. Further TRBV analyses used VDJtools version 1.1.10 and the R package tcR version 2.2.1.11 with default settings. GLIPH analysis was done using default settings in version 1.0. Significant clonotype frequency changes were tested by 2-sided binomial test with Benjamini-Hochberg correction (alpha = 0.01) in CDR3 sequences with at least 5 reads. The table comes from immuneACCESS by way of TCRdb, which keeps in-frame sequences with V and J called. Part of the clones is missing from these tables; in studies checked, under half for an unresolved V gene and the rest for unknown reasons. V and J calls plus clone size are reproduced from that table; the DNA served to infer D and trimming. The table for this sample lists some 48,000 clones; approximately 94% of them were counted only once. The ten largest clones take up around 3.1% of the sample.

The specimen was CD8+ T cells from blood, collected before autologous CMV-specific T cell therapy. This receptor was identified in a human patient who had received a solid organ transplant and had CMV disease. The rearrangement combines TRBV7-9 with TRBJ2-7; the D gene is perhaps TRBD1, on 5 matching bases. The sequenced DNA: TGTGCCAGCAGCCCCAGACAGCGCTCCTACGAGCAGTACTTC. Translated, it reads CASSPRQRSYEQYF.